Each of the 5 T cell receptor beta chains below was sequenced from the same sample in a study of tumor T cells in aggressive B-cell lymphoma. The data were produced by immunoSEQ multiplex PCR, yet TCRdb's version contains in-frame clones alone and is incomplete. This sample has roughly 840 clones, with approximately 90% found just once. The sequencing sample was made of tumor tissue. The source of these receptors is an adult with diffuse large B cell lymphoma.

The chain combines TRBV18 with TRBJ1-5; D may be TRBD1 (6 bases). Germline V gene sequence: CDR1 KGHSH, CDR2 LQKENI. The length of the CDR3 is 15 residues. V lost 6 bases and J lost 4, with 16 bases in between. The chain's CDR3 is CASSLQGLPNQPQHF. The CDR3 coding sequence is TGTGCCAGCTCGCTACAGGGCCTGCCAAATCAGCCCCAGCATTTT.

A single count supports this clone. This chain connects TRBV11-2 to TRBJ1-1, with 7 bases matching TRBD1. CDR1 is SGHAT, CDR2 FQNNGV, per germline. The CDR3 contains 14 residues. Losses at the gene ends were 3 bases for V and 6 bases for J; bases not matched to a gene: 7. CDR3 residues: CASSFESDRSEAFF. DNA for the CDR3: TGTGCCAGCAGCTTTGAATCGGACAGGTCTGAAGCTTTCTTT.

The V gene is TRBV5-4, the J gene TRBJ1-1, with 9 positions matching TRBD1. This CDR3 region has 16 residues. The germline V gene encodes CDR1 SGHNT and CDR2 YYREEE (reference sequence). Trimming took 4 bases from V and 5 from J; bases not matched to a gene: 12. CDR3 protein: CASSPGGDRALTEAFF. CDR3 in DNA: TGTGCCAGCAGCCCTGGAGGGGACAGGGCTTTGACTGAAGCTTTCTTT.

V and J are TRBV29-1 and TRBJ2-7, with 9 nucleotides matching TRBD1. The V and J ends lost 7 bases and 8 bases, in that order; junction bases with no gene match: 12. CDR1 SQVTM and CDR2 ANQGSEA come from the germline V gene. The CDR3 consists of 13 residues. The CDR3 is CSALTGGSFKQYF. The CDR3 nucleotides are TGCAGCGCCCTAACAGGGGGCAGCTTCAAGCAGTACTTC.

The CDR3 reads CASSAQGNEQFF. CDR3 coding DNA: TGTGCCAGCAGCGCACAGGGTAATGAGCAGTTCTTC. This chain connects TRBV9 to TRBJ2-1; possible D gene TRBD1, 6 bases. The V and J ends lost 3 bases and 7 bases respectively, with 8 bases between them. Looked up from germline, CDR1 is SGDLS and CDR2 is YYNGEE. The CDR3 totals 12 residues.